This TCR beta chain stems from a study of blood T cell repertoires in COVID-19. Study in general: The United States, Italy and Spain were the sources of the acute and convalescent COVID-19 samples. T cells, B-cell-depleted T cells, or PBMCs supplied cDNA or gDNA.

Original processing notes: Amplification of reference gene primers was used by the study to estimate nucleated cell counts. Here immunoSEQ multiplex PCR was the method, and the copy in TCRdb shows in-frame clones only, minus some. The V and J calls and clone size come from that table; D and trimming were worked out from the DNA. The sample lists under 300,000 clones; approximately 80% were seen once. This clone appeared once. The CDR3 covers 15 residues. The V and J ends lost 4 bases and 2 bases, in that order; junction bases with no gene match: 3. Germline V gene sequence: CDR1 ENHRY, CDR2 SYGVKD. The chain links TRBV10-3 to TRBJ2-3, with 10 bases that match TRBD2. The TCR originated in a woman aged 80 or over with acute or convalescent COVID-19. Sequencing was performed on peripheral blood. The CDR3 sequence: CAISGAGGHTDTQYF. In DNA, the CDR3 is TGTGCCATCAGTGGAGCGGGGGGGCACACAGATACGCAGTATTTT.